These 32 T cell receptor beta chains were sequenced from one sample in a study of cytomegalovirus exposure and HLA in healthy donors. The protocol was immunoSEQ multiplex PCR, while the TCRdb copy is restricted to in-frame clones and leaves out a portion. The table includes approximately 240,000 clones, about 90% detected once. Sequencing used PBMCs. The receptors come from a woman aged 18-30 years in good health and CMV-seronegative.

The CDR3 coding sequence is TGCGCCAGCAGAATTACAGGTCGGTACGAGCAGTACTTC. It is translated as CASRITGRYEQYF. The chain joins TRBV5-1 to TRBJ2-7, with D maybe TRBD1 (5 bases). V dropped 5 bases and J dropped 4 bases, with 13 bases sitting between them. The CDR3 covers 13 residues. Germline V CDR1 and CDR2: SGHRS, YFSETQ. Supplemented by reference TRBV5-1 and TRBJ2-7, the full variable domain reads KAGVTQTPRYLIKTRGQQVTLSCSPISGHRSVSWYQQTPGQGLQFLFEYFSETQRNKGNFPGRFSGRQFSNSRSEMNVSTLELGDSALYLCASRITGRYEQYFGPGTRLTVT.

The CDR3 reads CSGRRDRVTEAFF. The DNA for the CDR3 is TGCAGCGGTCGCCGGGACAGGGTCACTGAAGCTTTCTTT. The V gene is TRBV29-1, the J gene TRBJ1-1; 9 bases are a match to TRBD1. This CDR3 contains 13 residues. The germline gives CDR1 SQVTM, CDR2 ANQGSEA. After removal of 7 bases from V and 4 bases from J, the junction contained 7 bases not matched to a gene.

The chain has TRBV30 and TRBJ2-7, with TRBD1 matching 9 bases. J was trimmed by 4 bases and V by 2 bases; bases with no gene match: 9. Germline V CDR1 and CDR2: GTSNPN, SVGIG (reference sequence). There are 15 residues in the CDR3. CDR3 bases: TGTGCCTGGAGTTCAGCCGGGACAGGGTTATACGAGCAGTACTTC. It specifies CAWSSAGTGLYEQYF.

Remarks on this clone: Other DNA sequences in the sample encode the same CDR3. The chain links TRBV29-1 to TRBJ2-1, with 11 bases that match TRBD2. The ends lost 6 bases at V and 7 bases at J; junction bases unmatched: 2. The V gene's germline CDR1 is SQVTM and CDR2 ANQGSEA. The CDR3 consists of 12 residues. The CDR3 nucleotides are TGCAGCGTCCTAGCGGGAGGTAATGAGCAGTTCTTC. Amino acid sequence: CSVLAGGNEQFF.

The chain recombines TRBV14 with TRBJ2-2; D is possibly TRBD2 (6 bases). Germline V lookup: CDR1 SGHDN, CDR2 FVKESK. The V end was cut by 8 bases, the J end by 5 bases, with 15 bases between. This CDR3 is built from 14 residues. The CDR3 bases are TGTGCCAGCCGTACGTGGGACTTAACCGGGGAGCTGTTTTTT. Its translation: CASRTWDLTGELFF.

V is TRBV6-1 and J is TRBJ1-5; TRBD1 agrees at 7 bases. The V gene's germline CDR1 is MNHNS and CDR2 SASEGT. V lost 6 bases to trimming and J lost 3 bases; unmatched junction nucleotides: 5. The CDR3 spans 14 residues. CDR3 amino acids: CASSRGQINQPQHF. The CDR3 DNA reads as TGTGCCAGCAGCAGGGGACAGATCAATCAGCCCCAGCATTTT.

V is TRBV2 and J is TRBJ1-2, with TRBD1 matching over 10 bases. This CDR3 comprises 14 residues. The trim removed 9 bases at V and 11 bases at J, leaving 15 bases unmatched. Per the germline V gene, CDR1 is SNHLY and CDR2 is FYNNEI. This CDR3 reads CASWTGGRRGPYTF. In nucleotides, the CDR3 is TGTGCCAGTTGGACAGGGGGAAGGAGGGGGCCTTACACCTTC.

This chain links TRBV9 with TRBJ1-1; tentatively, D is TRBD1 (5 bases). Deletions cut 4 bases from V and 1 base from J, with 8 bases between. The CDR3 runs to 13 residues. Germline lookup yields CDR1 SGDLS and CDR2 YYNGEE. CDR3: CASSPQGNTEAFF. The CDR3 nucleotides read TGTGCCAGCAGCCCTCAGGGGAACACTGAAGCTTTCTTT.

The chain combines TRBV7-8 with TRBJ1-2, with 7 nucleotides matching TRBD1. Germline V CDR1 and CDR2: SGHVS, FQNEAQ. The CDR3 loop spans 15 amino acids. V lost 5 bases and J lost 4; bases outside the gene matches: 10. The CDR3 here is CASSPPDRVGYGYTF. In DNA form, the CDR3 reads TGTGCCAGCAGCCCCCCCGACAGGGTGGGCTATGGCTACACCTTC.

The chain recombines TRBV15 with TRBJ1-2; a weak D match, TRBD1 (6 bases). This CDR3 comprises 14 residues. V was pared by 5 bases and J by 5 bases, with 15 bases between. CDR1 is LNHNV, CDR2 YYDKDF, per germline (reference sequence). The CDR3: CATSWRQDSYGYTF. In nucleotides, the CDR3 is TGTGCCACCAGCTGGAGACAGGATTCTTATGGCTACACCTTC.

The rearrangement joins TRBV2 to TRBJ2-1, with D perhaps matching TRBD2 (6 bases). The CDR3 spans 18 residues. The V end was cut by 5 bases, the J end by 0 bases, with 20 bases between. In germline, CDR1 is SNHLY, CDR2 FYNNEI. The CDR3 is CASSPLPGTGSSYNEQFF. In nucleotides, the CDR3 is TGTGCCAGCAGTCCCCTCCCCGGGACTGGCAGCTCCTACAATGAGCAGTTCTTC.

This sequence joins TRBV28 and TRBJ1-1; possible D gene TRBD1, 5 bases. Looked up from germline, CDR1 is MDHEN and CDR2 is SYDVKM. V was trimmed by 10 bases and J by 3 bases, leaving 15 bases between them. There are 13 residues in the CDR3. The CDR3 spells CATLRGRYTEAFF. The CDR3 nucleotides read TGTGCCACCCTCCGGGGGAGGTACACTGAAGCTTTCTTT.

The V gene is TRBV12-5, the J gene TRBJ1-2; TRBD1 might be the D (5 bases). V lost 7 bases and J lost 1, with 19 bases in between. There are 16 residues in the CDR3. Germline loops: CDR1 LGHNT, CDR2 FRNRAP. CDR3: CASVSGEVGLNYGYTF. The CDR3 DNA is TGTGCTAGTGTTTCGGGGGAAGTTGGGCTTAACTATGGCTACACCTTC. Based on the CDR3 plus reference TRBV12-5 and TRBJ1-2, the full variable domain is DARVTQTPRHKVTEMGQEVTMRCQPILGHNTVFWYRQTMMQGLELLAYFRNRAPLDDSGMPKDRFSAEMPDATLATLKIQPSEPRDSAVYFCASVSGEVGLNYGYTFGSGTRLTVV.

The chain recombines TRBV2 with TRBJ1-4, with D maybe TRBD1 (5 bases). Germline values: CDR1 SNHLY, CDR2 FYNNEI. The CDR3 extends over 15 amino acids. V shed 4 bases and J shed 4 bases, with 13 bases lying between them. The CDR3 reads CASSVDSSRNEKLFF. The CDR3 DNA sequence: TGTGCCAGCAGTGTCGACAGCTCCCGTAATGAAAAACTGTTTTTT. The full variable domain, its missing parts supplied by reference TRBV2 and TRBJ1-4, is EPEVTQTPSHQVTQMGQEVILRCVPISNHLYFYWYRQILGQKVEFLVSFYNNEISEKSEIFDDQFSVERPDGSNFTLKIRSTKLEDSAMYFCASSVDSSRNEKLFFGSGTQLSVL.

About this clone: Other DNA sequences in this specimen translate into the identical CDR3. This sequence joins TRBV10-3 and TRBJ2-7; 7 nucleotides align to TRBD2. After removal of 6 bases from V and 4 bases from J, the junction contained 6 bases not matched to a gene. In germline, CDR1 is ENHRY, CDR2 SYGVKD. CDR3 length equals 13 residues. The CDR3 loop reads CAISGGSTYEQYF. The CDR3 bases are TGTGCCATCAGCGGCGGGAGCACGTACGAGCAGTACTTC.

The rearrangement uses TRBV2 and TRBJ2-5, with 7 bases identical to TRBD1. The CDR3 length is 13 residues. CDR1 is SNHLY and CDR2 is FYNNEI in the germline V gene. Trimming at V came to 6 bases and at J to 7 bases, leaving 8 bases not matched to a gene. In DNA, the CDR3 is TGTGCCAGCAGCCGGGACAGTGCCGGGACCCAGTACTTC. Translation gives CASSRDSAGTQYF.

V gene TRBV7-9 combines with J gene TRBJ1-2, with 9 bases fitting TRBD1. This CDR3 is 15 amino acids long. Trimming cost V 5 bases and J 8 bases; bases outside gene matches: 12. CDR1 is SEHNR, CDR2 FQNEAQ, per germline (reference sequence). DNA of the CDR3: TGTGCCAGCAGCGACCCGGGACAGGGACTTTGGGGCTACACCTTC. Amino acid sequence: CASSDPGQGLWGYTF.

The V and J genes are TRBV27 and TRBJ1-2; 8 nucleotides agree with TRBD1. The CDR3 totals 14 residues. J gave up 7 bases and V 1 base, and 5 bases lay outside the gene matches. The germline V gene encodes CDR1 MNHEY and CDR2 SMNVEV (reference sequence). For the CDR3, the DNA is TGTGCCAGCAGTTTATTCCAGGGGGCGCGTGGCTACACCTTC. It yields the protein CASSLFQGARGYTF.

The chain joins TRBV7-3 to TRBJ1-2; D not certain. The CDR3 is 13 amino acids. Between the trimmed V and J ends, which lost 4 bases and 5 bases, there was a span of 11 bases. From germline, CDR1 is SGHTA and CDR2 FQGTGA. Written as DNA, the CDR3 is TGTGCCAGCAGCTATAACGGGGAATATGGCTACACCTTC. Translated, it gives CASSYNGEYGYTF. Together with reference TRBV7-3 and TRBJ1-2, the CDR3 gives the full variable domain: GAGVSQTPSNKVTEKGKYVELRCDPISGHTALYWYRQSLGQGPEFLIYFQGTGAADDSGLPNDRFFAVRPEGSVSTLKIQRTERGDSAVYLCASSYNGEYGYTFGSGTRLTVV.

V gene TRBV2 combines with J gene TRBJ2-4, with TRBD2 matching over 8 bases. Germline CDR1 SNHLY, CDR2 FYNNEI. This CDR3 has 14 residues. V lost 4 bases to trimming and J lost 6 bases; unmatched junction nucleotides: 5. CDR3 residues: CASSVRTSRNIQYF. DNA of the CDR3: TGTGCCAGCAGTGTAAGGACTAGCAGAAACATTCAGTACTTC.

The chain links TRBV11-2 to TRBJ1-2; a possible D gene is TRBD1 (6 bases). CDR1 is SGHAT and CDR2 is FQNNGV in the germline V gene. CDR3 length: 15 residues. V was clipped by 6 bases and J by 6 bases, with 20 bases between them. In DNA form, the CDR3 reads TGTGCCAGCAGGGGGGGGCAGGGATTGTTCGATGGCTACACCTTC. It yields the protein CASRGGQGLFDGYTF.

This clone was seen a single time. The chain combines TRBV7-9 with TRBJ2-5; 10 bases fit TRBD2. CDR1 and CDR2 from the germline V gene are SEHNR and FQNEAQ (reference sequence). V shed 6 bases and J 2 bases; nucleotides not matched to a gene: 9. This CDR3 is built from 16 residues. For the CDR3, the DNA is TGTGCCAGCAGTTTCCCGGGACTAGCGCAACAAGAGACCCAGTACTTC. It encodes CASSFPGLAQQETQYF.

This rearrangement joins TRBV5-4 to TRBJ2-1; D call uncertain. V was cut by 0 bases and J by 7 bases, with 5 bases left in between. CDR1 SGHNT and CDR2 YYREEE come from the germline V gene (reference sequence). CDR3 length: 12 residues. In DNA, the CDR3 is TGTGCCAGCAGCTTGGACAGAAATGAGCAGTTCTTC. This translates into CASSLDRNEQFF.

The chain uses TRBV7-6 and TRBJ2-2, with 8 bases that match TRBD2. From germline, CDR1 is SGHVS and CDR2 FNYEAQ. V shed 1 base, J shed 4 bases, and the junction held 8 bases outside the gene matches. CDR3 length equals 17 residues. The DNA of the CDR3 is TGTGCCAGCAGCTTAGGAGGAGTAGCGGGACCCACCGGGGAGCTGTTTTTT. This encodes CASSLGGVAGPTGELFF.

The chain links TRBV10-1 to TRBJ2-1, with 7 bases aligning to TRBD2. J lost 7 bases, V lost 3 bases, and 9 bases had no gene match. In germline, CDR1 is WNHNN, CDR2 SYGVQD (reference sequence). The CDR3 sequence is 15 residues long. This CDR3 reads CASSERLASLNEQFF. In DNA form, the CDR3 reads TGCGCCAGCAGTGAAAGACTAGCTAGTTTGAATGAGCAGTTCTTC.

The CDR3 region has the DNA TGTGCCAGCAGCCTCCGGACTAGCGACTACGAGCAGTACTTC. It encodes CASSLRTSDYEQYF. The rearrangement links TRBV4-2 to TRBJ2-7, with 9 bases lining up with TRBD2. The CDR3 runs 14 residues. Germline V lookup: CDR1 LGHNA, CDR2 YNFKEQ. V shed 4 bases and J 3 bases; nucleotides not matched to a gene: 4.

J is TRBJ1-2 and V is TRBV10-3, with D possibly being TRBD1 (5 bases). The CDR3 extends over 13 amino acids. Looked up from germline, CDR1 is ENHRY and CDR2 is SYGVKD. Trimming removed 3 bases at V and 6 bases at J, with 11 bases between. The DNA of the CDR3 is TGTGCCATCAGTGAAAACGACAGTCATGGCTACACCTTC. This sequence encodes CAISENDSHGYTF.

This sequence joins TRBV18 and TRBJ1-2, with 8 nucleotides matching TRBD1. Per the germline V gene, CDR1 is KGHSH and CDR2 is LQKENI. V shed 5 bases and J 0 bases; nucleotides not matched to a gene: 5. CDR3 length equals 15 residues. For the CDR3, the DNA is TGTGCCAGCTCAGAAGACAGGGGAACTAACTATGGCTACACCTTC. It is translated as CASSEDRGTNYGYTF. The full variable domain, its missing parts supplied by reference TRBV18 and TRBJ1-2, is NAGVMQNPRHLVRRRGQEARLRCSPMKGHSHVYWYRQLPEEGLKFMVYLQKENIIDESGMPKERFSAEFPKEGPSILRIQQVVRGDSAAYFCASSEDRGTNYGYTFGSGTRLTVV.

The CDR3, as DNA: TGTGCCAGTAGGATGGACAGGGAATCCTACAATGAGCAGTTCTTC. Translated: CASRMDRESYNEQFF. The rearrangement links TRBV19 to TRBJ2-1, with 8 bases identical to TRBD1. The CDR3 loop spans 15 amino acids. Germline values: CDR1 LNHDA, CDR2 SQIVND (reference sequence). Trimming cost V 6 bases and J 1 base; bases outside gene matches: 5.

The DNA of the CDR3 is TGTGCCAGCACCTATAGCGGGAGCTCCTACAATGAGCAGTTCTTC. Translated: CASTYSGSSYNEQFF. The V gene is TRBV2, the J gene TRBJ2-1, with 9 nucleotides matching TRBD2. The length of the CDR3 is 15 residues. J lost 0 bases, V lost 7 bases, and 4 bases had no gene match. Germline V gene data show CDR1 as SNHLY and CDR2 as FYNNEI.

CDR3 amino acids: CASSQELAGPGYF. CDR3 nucleotide sequence: TGTGCCAGCAGCCAAGAATTGGCCGGCCCGGGGTACTTC. The V gene is TRBV14, the J gene TRBJ2-7; D unresolved. CDR3 length equals 13 residues. Looked up from germline, CDR1 is SGHDN and CDR2 is FVKESK. V shed 0 bases and J shed 12 bases, with 15 bases lying between them.

J is TRBJ2-7 and V is TRBV6-5, with a tentative D call TRBD1 (6 bases). Germline assignment: CDR1 MNHEY and CDR2 SVGAGI. CDR3 length: 13 amino acids. Trimming removed 6 bases from V and 4 bases from J, with 13 bases in between. CDR3 in DNA: TGTGCCAGCAGCCCCGGGACACCATACGAGCAGTACTTC. It translates to CASSPGTPYEQYF.